One sample yielded the 21 T cell receptor beta chains listed below, sequenced in a study of vaccination effects on CD4 cells after COVID-19. The repertoire was sequenced with immunoSEQ multiplex PCR; TCRdb's copy has only in-frame clones and lacks some. This table holds 55,000 or so clones, under 70% found once. Their antigens are not known. CD4+ T cells specific for antigen were expanded with viral peptide pools by the ViraFEST assay before sequencing. The authors isolated CD4+ T cells after ten to eleven days of culture. In the vaccine recipients, nucleocapsid antibodies were negative and there was no prior SARS-CoV-2 infection. The sample consisted of CD4+ T cells from PBMCs cultured with SARS-CoV-2 spike peptides, taken before COVID-19 vaccination. The receptors shown here come from a human donor who received a COVID-19 vaccine.

The table lists this clone with a count of one. This rearrangement joins TRBV27 to TRBJ2-1; 9 bases agree with TRBD2. The V and J ends lost 5 bases and 2 bases, in that order; junction bases with no gene match: 4. There are 15 residues in the CDR3. CDR1 and CDR2 (germline): MNHEY, SMNVEV (reference sequence). For the CDR3, the DNA is TGTGCCAGCAGTCTAGCGGGGCATACCTACAATGAGCAGTTCTTC. It specifies CASSLAGHTYNEQFF.

V usage is TRBV10-3 and J usage is TRBJ1-4; D is unclear. There are 11 residues in the CDR3. V was clipped by 2 bases and J by 8 bases, with 3 bases between them. CDR1 is ENHRY and CDR2 is SYGVKD in the germline V gene. CDR3 amino acids: CAISEGEKLFF. The CDR3 DNA follows: TGTGCCATCAGTGAGGGGGAAAAACTGTTTTTT.

The chain has TRBV20-1 and TRBJ2-1, with D tentatively TRBD2 (6 bases). The CDR3 spans 14 residues. The germline gives CDR1 DFQATT, CDR2 SNEGSKA (reference sequence). The V and J ends lost 3 bases and 3 bases respectively, with 12 bases between them. The CDR3 nucleotides are TGCAGTGCTAGTGGGCGGAGGGACTACAATGAGCAGTTCTTC. Its protein is CSASGRRDYNEQFF.

This clone was found a few times. The rearrangement joins TRBV5-6 to TRBJ2-2, with 11 bases that match TRBD2. The V and J ends lost 3 bases and 2 bases, in that order; junction bases with no gene match: 6. Germline V gene sequence: CDR1 SGHDT, CDR2 YYEEEE. This CDR3 has 17 residues. For the CDR3, the DNA is TGTGCCAGCAGCTCACCGGGACTAGCGGATAACACCGGGGAGCTGTTTTTT. Translation gives CASSSPGLADNTGELFF.

J is TRBJ1-2 and V is TRBV19, with 8 bases aligning to TRBD1. The CDR3 has 17 amino acids. V was clipped by 4 bases and J by 4 bases; unmatched bases: 14. Germline V gene sequence: CDR1 LNHDA, CDR2 SQIVND (reference sequence). For the CDR3, the DNA is TGTGCCAGTAGTAACCGACGGACAGGGACCATTATCTATGGCTACACCTTC. It translates to CASSNRRTGTIIYGYTF.

The chain carries TRBV3-1 (or the pseudogene TRBV3-2) and TRBJ2-7; D uncertain. Between the trimmed V and J ends, which lost 4 bases and 7 bases, there was a span of 14 bases. The V gene's germline CDR1 is LGHDT and CDR2 YNNKEL (reference sequence). CDR3 length equals 13 residues. CDR3 sequence reads: CASSLTGPVEQYF. Written as DNA, the CDR3 is TGTGCCAGCAGCCTAACTGGACCCGTTGAGCAGTACTTC.

The J gene is TRBJ2-3, the V gene TRBV12-5; TRBD2 agrees at 15 bases. This CDR3 has 17 residues. The trim removed 7 bases at V and 3 bases at J, leaving 8 bases unmatched. CDR1 is LGHNT and CDR2 is FRNRAP in the germline V gene. The CDR3 DNA sequence: TGTGCTAGTGCTTGGGGACTAGCGGGGGGAAGAACAGATACGCAGTATTTT. It translates to CASAWGLAGGRTDTQYF.

The chain employs TRBV7-9 and TRBJ2-7, with a possible D match to TRBD1 (6 bases). This CDR3 region has 15 residues. Germline values: CDR1 SEHNR, CDR2 FQNEAQ (reference sequence). V dropped 4 bases and J dropped 2 bases, with 15 bases sitting between them. DNA for the CDR3: TGTGCCAGCAGCTCTCGCGGTACAGGGCCCTACGAGCAGTACTTC. Residues: CASSSRGTGPYEQYF.

This clone was seen more than once but under ten times. The rearrangement uses TRBV4-2 and TRBJ2-2; 8 positions match TRBD1. V was clipped by 0 bases and J by 6 bases; unmatched bases: 9. This CDR3 contains 17 residues. CDR1 is LGHNA, CDR2 YNFKEQ, per germline. The CDR3 is CASSQEGGRGRAGELFF. In DNA, the CDR3 is TGTGCCAGCAGCCAAGAGGGTGGCAGGGGGCGAGCCGGGGAGCTGTTTTTT.

CDR3 protein: CASSLTSGYEQYF. The CDR3 coding sequence is TGTGCCAGCTCACTTACTAGCGGCTACGAGCAGTACTTC. The chain uses TRBV18 and TRBJ2-7; TRBD2 matches at 8 bases. The length of the CDR3 is 13 residues. Trimming took 4 bases from V and 3 from J; bases not matched to a gene: 2. Germline V gene lookup returns CDR1 KGHSH and CDR2 LQKENI.

V and J are TRBV27 and TRBJ2-3; D unresolved. Between the trimmed V and J ends, which lost 6 bases and 2 bases, there was a span of 12 bases. Germline V CDR1 and CDR2: MNHEY, SMNVEV (reference sequence). This CDR3 contains 14 residues. The CDR3 coding sequence is TGTGCCAGCAGCCCTCTGTGGGACACAGATACGCAGTATTTT. This encodes CASSPLWDTDTQYF.

The chain combines TRBV4-2 with TRBJ2-5; D may be TRBD2 (6 bases). Trimming took 0 bases from V and 0 from J, leaving 11 bases between them. This CDR3 comprises 16 residues. Germline lookup yields CDR1 LGHNA and CDR2 YNFKEQ. The CDR3 nucleotides are TGTGCCAGCAGCCAAGAACGGGTAGCGGACCAAGAGACCCAGTACTTC. It translates to CASSQERVADQETQYF.

This clone was picked up a small number of times. The rearrangement joins TRBV6-5 to TRBJ2-5; D is perhaps TRBD2 (7 bases). V dropped 2 bases and J dropped 7 bases, with 8 bases sitting between them. The CDR3 spans 12 residues. In germline, CDR1 is MNHEY, CDR2 SVGAGI. CDR3 loop: CASSYRGGTQYF. The CDR3 nucleotides read TGTGCCAGCAGTTACAGGGGGGGGACCCAGTACTTC.

This chain connects TRBV7-3 to TRBJ2-5; D possibly uses TRBD1 or TRBD2 (7 bases each). Germline CDR1 is SGHTA and CDR2 is FQGTGA. V gave up 5 bases and J gave up 7 bases, with 23 bases separating them. This CDR3 has 16 amino acids. The CDR3 spells CASSERSTGRERTQYF. CDR3 in DNA: TGTGCCAGCAGCGAAAGATCGACAGGGAGGGAGCGGACCCAGTACTTC.

The genes are TRBV10-3 and TRBJ1-2; 8 bases are shared with TRBD1. This CDR3 region has 13 residues. Trimming took 8 bases from V and 4 from J; bases not matched to a gene: 6. Looked up from germline, CDR1 is ENHRY and CDR2 is SYGVKD. The CDR3 here is CAISPGQVYGYTF. CDR3 in DNA: TGTGCCATCTCACCGGGACAGGTCTATGGCTACACCTTC.

The chain carries TRBV20-1 and TRBJ1-1; tentative D call: TRBD1 (5 bases). Germline V gene data show CDR1 as DFQATT and CDR2 as SNEGSKA (reference sequence). V was clipped by 3 bases and J by 8 bases, with 13 bases between them. This CDR3 has 12 residues. The CDR3 spells CSASGGRFEAFF. In DNA form, the CDR3 reads TGCAGTGCTAGTGGGGGACGCTTCGAAGCTTTCTTT.

This chain connects TRBV3-1 (or the pseudogene TRBV3-2) to TRBJ1-4; D unresolved. Trimming removed 2 bases from V and 0 bases from J, with 10 bases in between. The CDR3 is made up of 16 amino acids. CDR1 LGHDT and CDR2 YNNKEL come from the germline V gene (reference sequence). This CDR3 is CASSQYPVTTNEKLFF. In DNA form, the CDR3 reads TGTGCCAGCAGCCAATACCCAGTAACAACTAATGAAAAACTGTTTTTT.

The V and J genes are TRBV19 and TRBJ1-3; possible D gene TRBD1, 5 bases. The V gene's germline CDR1 is LNHDA and CDR2 SQIVND (reference sequence). The CDR3 length is 14 residues. The V end was cut by 3 bases, the J end by 3 bases, with 9 bases between. In DNA form, the CDR3 reads TGTGCCAGTAGTATCCCAGGGTATGGAAACACCATATATTTT. As protein: CASSIPGYGNTIYF. The complete variable domain, with remaining parts taken from reference TRBV19 and TRBJ1-3, reads DGGITQSPKYLFRKEGQNVTLSCEQNLNHDAMYWYRQDPGQGLRLIYYSQIVNDFQKGDIAEGYSVSREKKESFPLTVTSAQKNPTAFYLCASSIPGYGNTIYFGEGSWLTVV.

This chain links TRBV3-1 (or the pseudogene TRBV3-2) with TRBJ2-1; the D gene could be TRBD1 or TRBD2 (7 bases each). This CDR3 is 16 amino acids long. V gave up 4 bases and J gave up 6 bases, with 19 bases separating them. CDR1 and CDR2 from the germline V gene are LGHDT and YNNKEL (reference sequence). The DNA of the CDR3 is TGTGCCAGCAGCCTCCTGGGGAGGGGGCCGGGCAATGAGCAGTTCTTC. Translating gives CASSLLGRGPGNEQFF.

The chain combines TRBV5-6 with TRBJ1-4; D not resolved. Germline assignment: CDR1 SGHDT and CDR2 YYEEEE. The CDR3 is 15 residues long. V lost 4 bases and J lost 3, with 13 bases in between. The CDR3 DNA reads TGTGCCAGCAGCACGGCACCCGGGGCTAATGAAAAACTGTTTTTT. It codes for CASSTAPGANEKLFF.

This chain connects TRBV5-5 to TRBJ1-5; weak D call: TRBD1 (6 bases). This CDR3 is 13 amino acids long. V was trimmed by 9 bases and J by 3 bases, leaving 13 bases between them. The germline gives CDR1 SGHKS, CDR2 YYEKEE (reference sequence). The CDR3 sequence is CATGGLPNQPQHF. The CDR3 nucleotides are TGTGCCACCGGGGGGCTTCCCAATCAGCCCCAGCATTTT. Together with reference TRBV5-5 and TRBJ1-5, the CDR3 gives the full variable domain: DAGVTQSPTHLIKTRGQQVTLRCSPISGHKSVSWYQQVLGQGPQFIFQYYEKEERGRGNFPDRFSARQFPNYSSELNVNALLLGDSALYLCATGGLPNQPQHFGDGTRLSIL.